Listed here are 8 T cell receptor beta chains from one sample, sequenced in a study of naive and memory T cell subsets. Adult healthy volunteers gave 2.5 ml peripheral blood for whole-blood RNA. For blood and skin samples, reverse transcription used TCR alpha and beta constant primers. TCRdb called the 5' RACE reads again in MiXCR, with one record for every CDR3 protein. Counted here are about 210 distinct CDR3 sequences, around 95% occurring once; the ten biggest clones make up more than 30%. The receptors shown here come from a male donor in good health.

As concerns this clonotype: This beta chain is off target for a library built for alpha chains, so its abundance means little. The chain employs TRBV28 and TRBJ2-5, with D possibly being TRBD2 (5 bases). This CDR3 contains 13 residues. With 6 bases removed from V and 5 bases from J, the gap between germline ends came to 13 bases. From germline, CDR1 is MDHEN and CDR2 SYDVKM. CDR3 DNA: TGTGCCAGCAGGGAGGCGGCCAGCGAGACCCAGTACTTC. Its protein is CASREAASETQYF.

Details on this clonotype: Since the library was made to target alpha chains, this beta chain is a stray read and its abundance is not meaningful. The genes are TRBV20-1 and TRBJ1-1; TRBD1 is a possible D gene (5 bases). This CDR3 region has 12 residues. Germline CDR1 is DFQATT and CDR2 is SNEGSKA (reference sequence). V lost 8 bases to trimming and J lost 4 bases, with 14 bases between them. The CDR3 loop is CSPGGPSTEAFF. Written as DNA, the CDR3 is TGCAGTCCCGGGGGACCGAGCACTGAAGCTTTCTTT.

Remarks on this clonotype: Since the library was made to target alpha chains, this beta chain is a stray read and its abundance is not meaningful. The chain joins TRBV28 to TRBJ2-7, with D possibly being TRBD2 (5 bases). The CDR3 is 13 amino acids. In germline, CDR1 is MDHEN, CDR2 SYDVKM. Trimming stripped 9 bases from V and 3 bases from J, with 15 bases between. CDR3 region: CASEPTRGYEQYF. In DNA form, the CDR3 reads TGTGCCAGTGAACCGACTCGGGGCTACGAGCAGTACTTC.

With regard to this clonotype: This beta chain lies outside the target of a library built for alpha chains; its clone size means little. This sequence joins TRBV12-3 or TRBV12-4 and TRBJ1-4; D perhaps matches TRBD1 (5 bases). CDR3 length equals 14 residues. The V end lost 5 bases, the J end lost 7 bases, and 14 bases lay between the germline ends. CDR3 sequence reads: CASSPPGGTEKLFF. CDR3 DNA: TGTGCCAGCAGTCCCCCGGGAGGGACTGAAAAACTGTTTTTT.

About this clonotype itself: The library was built for alpha chains, so this beta chain is an off-target read and its size means little. The CDR3 protein is CASTTGDYQPQHF. CDR3 DNA sequence: TGCGCCAGCACGACAGGAGACTATCAGCCCCAGCATTTT. The rearrangement links TRBV10-2 to TRBJ1-5; tentatively, D is TRBD1 (6 bases). V lost 7 bases and J lost 5, with 12 bases in between. The CDR3 loop spans 13 amino acids. Looked up from germline, CDR1 is WSHSY and CDR2 is SAAADI.

On this clonotype itself: This beta chain is an off-target read within a library intended for alpha chains, so its frequency means little. The gene calls are TRBV2 and TRBJ1-1; D unresolved. Trimming took 6 bases from V and 0 from J, leaving 8 bases between them. Germline lookup yields CDR1 SNHLY and CDR2 FYNNEI. The CDR3 is 13 amino acids. CDR3 sequence: CASRPGLNTEAFF. As DNA, the CDR3 is TGTGCCAGCAGACCCGGTCTGAACACTGAAGCTTTCTTT.

As regards this clonotype: This beta chain is off target for a library built for alpha chains, so its abundance means little. This chain uses TRBV20-1 with TRBJ1-1; no clear D gene. The CDR3 loop spans 12 amino acids. CDR1 and CDR2 (germline): DFQATT, SNEGSKA (reference sequence). Trimming took off 3 bases at V and 1 base at J, with 6 bases between the two ends. CDR3 sequence reads: CSASLTNTEAFF. In DNA, the CDR3 is TGCAGTGCTAGTCTAACGAACACTGAAGCTTTCTTT.

A remark on this clonotype: The size of this beta chain means little, since it is a stray read in a library made for alpha chains. V is TRBV28 and J is TRBJ2-4, with a weak D call TRBD1 (5 bases). Germline V gene sequence: CDR1 MDHEN, CDR2 SYDVKM. CDR3 length: 12 amino acids. V gave up 4 bases and J gave up 9 bases, with 10 bases separating them. CDR3 sequence: CASSSQGAIQYF. The DNA for the CDR3 is TGTGCCAGCAGTTCCCAGGGTGCCATTCAGTACTTC.